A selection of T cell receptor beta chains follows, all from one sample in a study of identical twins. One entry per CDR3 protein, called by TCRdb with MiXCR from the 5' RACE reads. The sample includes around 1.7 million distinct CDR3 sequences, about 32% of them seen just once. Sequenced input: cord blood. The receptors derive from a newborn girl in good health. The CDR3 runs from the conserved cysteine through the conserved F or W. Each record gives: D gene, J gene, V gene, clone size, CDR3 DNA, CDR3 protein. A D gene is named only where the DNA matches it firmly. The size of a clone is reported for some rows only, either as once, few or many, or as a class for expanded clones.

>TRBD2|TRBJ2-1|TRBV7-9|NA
TGTGCCAGCAGCCAACTAGCGGGATATGGTTACGATGAGCAGTTCTTC
CASSQLAGYGYDEQFF
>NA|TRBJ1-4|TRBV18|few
TGTGCCAGCTCTCCAAACAGGGACGGGGGAAAACTGTTTTTT
CASSPNRDGGKLFF
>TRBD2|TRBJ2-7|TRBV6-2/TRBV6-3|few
TGTGCCAGCAGTTACGGTCGGCTAGCGGTAACCTACGAGCAGTACTTC
CASSYGRLAVTYEQYF
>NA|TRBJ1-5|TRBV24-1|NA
TGTGCCACCAGTGACTTACAGGGGCCCCAGCATTTT
CATSDLQGPQHF
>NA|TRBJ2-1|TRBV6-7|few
TGTGCCAGCAGTTATCAGGGTCTGCATGAGCAGTTCTTC
CASSYQGLHEQFF
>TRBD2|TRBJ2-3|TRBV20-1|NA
TGCAGTGCTACTAGCGGGGGGAGGGGCGATACGCGGTATTTT
CSATSGGRGDTRYF
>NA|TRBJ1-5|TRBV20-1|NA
TGCAGTGCTTCCCCCGGGTCTTGGAATCAGCCCCAGCATTTT
CSASPGSWNQPQHF
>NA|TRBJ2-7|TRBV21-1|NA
TGTGCCAGCAGCAAGGTGGGAAGCCGATACGAGCAGTACTTC
CASSKVGSRYEQYF
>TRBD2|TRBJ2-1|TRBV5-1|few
TGCGCCAGCAGCTTTACCGGACTAGCGGTGTACAATGAGCAGTTCTTC
CASSFTGLAVYNEQFF
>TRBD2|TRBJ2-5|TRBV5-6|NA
TGTGCCAGCAGCTTTAGCGGGAGAGGGCAAGAGACCCAGTACTTC
CASSFSGRGQETQYF
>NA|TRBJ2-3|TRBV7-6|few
TGTGCCAGCAGCTTGAGACCCCTTAGCACAGATACGCAGTATTTT
CASSLRPLSTDTQYF
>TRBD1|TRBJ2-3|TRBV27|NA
TGTGCCAGCAGTTTATCTACAGGGGTCCCAGATACGCGGTATTTT
CASSLSTGVPDTRYF
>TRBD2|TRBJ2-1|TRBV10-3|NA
TGTGCCATCAGTGCCGGCGGGAGAGACCACAATGAGCAGTTCTTC
CAISAGGRDHNEQFF
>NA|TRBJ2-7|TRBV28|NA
TGTGCCAGCAGTTTATGGGGGACAACACCCGTCCACGAGCAGTACTTC
CASSLWGTTPVHEQYF
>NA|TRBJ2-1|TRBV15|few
TGTGCCACCAGCAGAGCTAACAATGAGCAGTTCTTC
CATSRANNEQFF
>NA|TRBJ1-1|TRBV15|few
TGTGCCACCAGCAGAGATGTGGTGAACACTGAAGCTTTCTTT
CATSRDVVNTEAFF
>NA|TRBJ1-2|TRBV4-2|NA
TGTGCCAGCAGCCAAGATGAAGGCGGCTACACCTTC
CASSQDEGGYTF
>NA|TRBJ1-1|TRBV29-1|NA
TGCAGCGTCCAGAGAGGGAACACTGAAGCTTTCTTT
CSVQRGNTEAFF
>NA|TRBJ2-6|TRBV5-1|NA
TGCGCCAGCAGCTTGGGCGGTCGGACCCCTGGGGCCAACGTCCTGACTTTC
CASSLGGRTPGANVLTF
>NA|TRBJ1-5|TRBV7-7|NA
TGTGCCAGCAGCTTACCCGGTCCCTCTAGCAATCAGCCCCAGCATTTT
CASSLPGPSSNQPQHF
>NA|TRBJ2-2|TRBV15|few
TGTGCCACCAGCAGAGATCGTTTAGGGCCCCAAGGGGACACCGGGGAGCTGTTTTTT
CATSRDRLGPQGDTGELFF
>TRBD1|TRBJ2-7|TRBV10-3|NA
TGTGCCATCAGTGGGGAAGGGGTCAGGGGGTCCTACGAGCAGTACTTC
CAISGEGVRGSYEQYF
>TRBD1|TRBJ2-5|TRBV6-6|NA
TGTGCCAGCAGTTACTCAAGCGGACAGGGCCAAGAGACCCAGTACTTC
CASSYSSGQGQETQYF
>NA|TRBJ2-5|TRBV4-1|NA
TGCGCCAGCAGCCAAGATTGGGGTAGCGTTCCGTACTTC
CASSQDWGSVPYF
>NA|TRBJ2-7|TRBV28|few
TGTGCCAGCAGGGGGCGCATCTACGAGCAGTACTTC
CASRGRIYEQYF
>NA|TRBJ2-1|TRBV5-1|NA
TGCGCCAGCAGCTTTGGCAGCGGGCACTACAATGAGCAGTTCTTC
CASSFGSGHYNEQFF
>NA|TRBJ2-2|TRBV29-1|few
TGCAGCGTTGGAGTCACCGGGGAGCTGTTTTTT
CSVGVTGELFF
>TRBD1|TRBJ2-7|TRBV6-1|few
TGTGCCAGCAGTGAATCCGGGACAGGGTTCTACGAGCAGTACTTC
CASSESGTGFYEQYF